Shown below are 23 T cell receptor beta chains from a single sample sequenced in a study of blood T cell repertoires in COVID-19. The table came from immunoSEQ multiplex PCR; TCRdb's copy has only in-frame clones and leaves some out. Of 200,000 to 300,000 clones detected, approximately 90% appear once; the ten largest clones hold just under 6.5%. The specimen was peripheral blood. These receptors originate from a woman in her twenties or thirties with COVID-19, enrolled during active disease.

The chain carries TRBV28 and TRBJ2-7; 7 bases are a match to TRBD1. Germline V CDR1 and CDR2: MDHEN, SYDVKM. The CDR3 is made up of 14 amino acids. Trimming removed 5 bases from V and 0 bases from J; junction bases left unmatched: 4. This CDR3 is CASSTGALSYEQYF. The DNA of the CDR3 is TGTGCCAGCAGTACAGGGGCCCTCTCCTACGAGCAGTACTTC.

The chain recombines TRBV14 with TRBJ2-1; 7 nucleotides line up with TRBD1. CDR3 length equals 17 residues. J lost 3 bases, V lost 0 bases, and 8 bases had no gene match. The germline CDR1 and CDR2 sequences are SGHDN and FVKESK. The CDR3 bases are TGTGCCAGCAGCCAAGATTCAGGGCGGACAGGCTACAATGAGCAGTTCTTC. It is translated as CASSQDSGRTGYNEQFF.

The chain links TRBV29-1 to TRBJ1-2, with D possibly matching TRBD1 (5 bases). Trimming stripped 2 bases from V and 8 bases from J, with 12 bases between. Germline CDR1 reads SQVTM; CDR2 reads ANQGSEA. This CDR3 contains 12 residues. Here the CDR3 DNA reads TGCAGCGTTGAAAGGGGCCAGGGCGGCTACACCTTC. Translated, it gives CSVERGQGGYTF.

This clone was picked up one time. The CDR3 loop is CASSEAAGQTLYEQYV. CDR3 nucleotides: TGTGCCAGCAGTGAAGCGGCGGGACAGACACTATACGAGCAGTACGTC. The V and J genes are TRBV6-1 and TRBJ2-7, with D perhaps matching TRBD1 (7 bases). The CDR3 runs 16 residues. Trimming cost V 0 bases and J 4 bases, with 16 bases left between them. The germline CDR1 and CDR2 sequences are MNHNS and SASEGT.

The J gene is TRBJ2-5, the V gene TRBV11-3; unclear D gene. V dropped 4 bases and J dropped 5 bases, with 8 bases sitting between them. Per the germline V gene, CDR1 is SGHNT and CDR2 is YENEEA. The CDR3 is 12 amino acids. CDR3 loop: CASSSPAETQYF. DNA for the CDR3: TGTGCCAGCAGCTCTCCTGCGGAGACCCAGTACTTC.

The chain has TRBV7-4 and TRBJ1-5; no firm D call. Germline lookup yields CDR1 SGHVT and CDR2 SQSDAQ. V was clipped by 0 bases and J by 0 bases, with 9 bases between them. This CDR3 contains 16 residues. The CDR3 DNA sequence: TGTGCCAGCAGCTTAGCTCCAGACAATAGCAATCAGCCCCAGCATTTT. This codes for CASSLAPDNSNQPQHF.

The chain uses TRBV15 and TRBJ2-3; D may be TRBD2 (6 bases). Deletions cut 5 bases from V and 7 bases from J, with 16 bases between. The CDR3 extends over 14 amino acids. Germline loops: CDR1 LNHNV, CDR2 YYDKDF (reference sequence). The CDR3 bases are TGTGCCACCAGCCCTTTTCGGACTATCCATACGCAGTATTTT. It codes for CATSPFRTIHTQYF.

This clone has just one count. The rearrangement links TRBV15 to TRBJ1-2; D unclear. Between the trimmed V and J ends, which lost 2 bases and 0 bases, there was a span of 19 bases. The CDR3 is 18 amino acids. Germline V CDR1 and CDR2: LNHNV, YYDKDF (reference sequence). In DNA form, the CDR3 reads TGTGCCACCAGCAGACCCCAAATACACCACAGCCCTAACTATGGCTACACCTTC. Translating gives CATSRPQIHHSPNYGYTF.

J is TRBJ2-3 and V is TRBV11-2; 8 nucleotides agree with TRBD1. The trim removed 2 bases at V and 6 bases at J, leaving 10 bases unmatched. This CDR3 contains 16 residues. Germline V lookup: CDR1 SGHAT, CDR2 FQNNGV. The CDR3 is CASSLRQGAGGDTQYF. CDR3 DNA sequence: TGTGCCAGCAGCTTAAGGCAGGGGGCTGGAGGTGATACGCAGTATTTT.

The J gene is TRBJ1-3, the V gene TRBV7-2, with D possibly being TRBD1 (5 bases). The ends were cut back, 5 bases at V and 0 bases at J, with 11 bases in the middle. The CDR3 is 15 residues long. The germline V gene has CDR1 SGHTA and CDR2 FQGNSA. Written as DNA, the CDR3 is TGTGCCAGCAGCCCACAGGCCCGCTCTGGAAACACCATATATTTT. Its protein product is CASSPQARSGNTIYF. The whole variable domain, filled in from reference TRBV7-2 and TRBJ1-3, reads GAGVSQSPSNKVTEKGKDVELRCDPISGHTALYWYRQSLGQGLEFLIYFQGNSAPDKSGLPSDRFSAERTGGSVSTLTIQRTQQEDSAVYLCASSPQARSGNTIYFGEGSWLTVV.

This sequence joins TRBV10-3 and TRBJ2-5, with 10 bases lining up with TRBD1. The CDR3 loop spans 15 amino acids. V lost 4 bases, J lost 2 bases, and 4 bases stayed unmatched. Germline CDR1 ENHRY, CDR2 SYGVKD. The CDR3 region is CAISVRDRGQETQYF. The CDR3 DNA reads as TGTGCCATCAGTGTCCGGGACAGGGGACAAGAGACCCAGTACTTC.

This chain uses TRBV18 with TRBJ1-3; D is ambiguous. CDR3 length equals 16 residues. Trimming pared 2 bases from V and 4 bases from J, leaving 15 bases between. Looked up from germline, CDR1 is KGHSH and CDR2 is LQKENI. CDR3 region: CASSPSLERSGNTIYF. The CDR3 DNA reads as TGTGCCAGCTCACCATCTTTGGAGAGGAGCGGAAACACCATATATTTT.

The chain is built from TRBV29-1 and TRBJ2-3, with D perhaps TRBD2 (6 bases). V was clipped by 4 bases and J by 6 bases, with 11 bases between them. CDR1 and CDR2 (germline): SQVTM, ANQGSEA. This CDR3 has 12 amino acids. The DNA for the CDR3 is TGCAGCGTTGGCGATAGCGGCGATACGCAGTATTTT. Protein: CSVGDSGDTQYF.

The V and J genes are TRBV6-1 and TRBJ1-5; D may be TRBD1 (5 bases). Germline CDR1 reads MNHNS; CDR2 reads SASEGT. This CDR3 contains 15 residues. The V and J ends lost 0 bases and 5 bases respectively, with 11 bases between them. The CDR3 protein is CASSEATDMDQPQHF. In DNA, the CDR3 is TGTGCCAGCAGTGAAGCGACAGATATGGATCAGCCCCAGCATTTT.

This clone was counted only a few times. This chain links TRBV2 with TRBJ2-1; possible D gene TRBD1, 5 bases. V was trimmed by 8 bases and J by 2 bases, leaving 13 bases between them. The CDR3 spans 14 residues. CDR1 is SNHLY, CDR2 FYNNEI, per germline. The CDR3 sequence is CASPGADTYNEQFF. The CDR3 region has the DNA TGTGCCAGCCCTGGGGCTGACACCTACAATGAGCAGTTCTTC.

This clone appeared once. V usage is TRBV7-8 and J usage is TRBJ2-7; D may be TRBD2 (6 bases). V gave up 1 base and J gave up 7 bases, with 14 bases separating them. This CDR3 comprises 14 residues. The V gene's germline CDR1 is SGHVS and CDR2 FQNEAQ. CDR3 protein: CASSLVRGLGEQYV. Here the CDR3 DNA reads TGTGCCAGCAGCTTAGTGCGGGGTTTGGGTGAGCAGTACGTC.

This chain joins TRBV14 and TRBJ2-1; 10 nucleotides line up with TRBD2. Germline V gene data show CDR1 as SGHDN and CDR2 as FVKESK. The CDR3 is 19 amino acids. Trimming took 0 bases from V and 7 from J; bases not matched to a gene: 15. CDR3 nucleotides: TGTGCCAGCAGCCAAGATCTTCGCCGCCGGACTAGCGGCCTTAATGAGCAGTTCTTC. Translating it yields CASSQDLRRRTSGLNEQFF.

This chain uses TRBV6-2 or TRBV6-3 with TRBJ2-3; 7 positions agree with TRBD2. The CDR3 sequence is 16 residues long. Germline trimming cut 2 bases from V and 5 bases from J; bases unmatched to any gene: 10. The germline V gene has CDR1 MNHEY and CDR2 SVGEGT. CDR3 loop: CASSYSGTTLGDTQYF. The CDR3 DNA sequence: TGTGCCAGCAGTTACAGCGGGACTACCCTGGGAGATACGCAGTATTTT.

V usage is TRBV30 and J usage is TRBJ1-1; D remains unclear. CDR3 size: 13 residues. Trimming left V 0 bases short and J 5 bases short, with 10 bases between. Germline V gene data show CDR1 as GTSNPN and CDR2 as SVGIG (reference sequence). CDR3 DNA sequence: TGTGCCTGGAGTGTGAATGAGGGTACTGAAGCTTTCTTT. Protein sequence: CAWSVNEGTEAFF.

The chain employs TRBV4-3 and TRBJ1-2; 7 bases map to TRBD1. The V gene end was trimmed by 0 bases and the J gene end by 8 bases; junction bases not matched to a gene: 15. Germline V gene lookup returns CDR1 LGHNA and CDR2 YSLEER. The CDR3 spans 17 residues. CDR3 sequence (DNA): TGCGCCAGCAGCCAAGATCCGGAGACAGGGTGGGAACCGGGCTACACCTTC. Protein sequence: CASSQDPETGWEPGYTF.

The sample holds one count of this clone. The V call is TRBV7-2, the J call TRBJ2-7; the D gene is possibly TRBD1 (6 bases). Germline V gene data show CDR1 as SGHTA and CDR2 as FQGNSA. CDR3 length: 15 amino acids. Trimming took 2 bases from V and 0 from J, leaving 11 bases between them. The CDR3 region is CASSLLGGLSYEQYF. The CDR3, as DNA: TGTGCCAGCAGCTTACTTGGGGGCCTCTCCTACGAGCAGTACTTC.

This clone was seen a single time. This rearrangement joins TRBV10-1 to TRBJ2-7, with D perhaps matching TRBD1 (6 bases). Germline lookup yields CDR1 WNHNN and CDR2 SYGVQD (reference sequence). The CDR3 length is 19 residues. Between the trimmed V and J ends, which lost 6 bases and 8 bases, there was a span of 35 bases. The CDR3 coding sequence is TGCGCCAGCAGGGTAATTCCCGCTGGACAGTCAAACCAAAGGGTGAAGCAGTACGTC. It specifies CASRVIPAGQSNQRVKQYV.

The chain recombines TRBV6-2 or TRBV6-3 with TRBJ2-7, with 7 bases aligning to TRBD1. Looked up from germline, CDR1 is MNHEY and CDR2 is SVGEGT. The CDR3 sequence is 16 residues long. V lost 6 bases, J lost 5 bases, and 16 bases stayed unmatched. The CDR3 sequence is CASSPLGQILGNEQYV. CDR3 bases: TGTGCCAGCAGCCCCTTGGGACAGATCCTAGGTAACGAGCAGTACGTC.